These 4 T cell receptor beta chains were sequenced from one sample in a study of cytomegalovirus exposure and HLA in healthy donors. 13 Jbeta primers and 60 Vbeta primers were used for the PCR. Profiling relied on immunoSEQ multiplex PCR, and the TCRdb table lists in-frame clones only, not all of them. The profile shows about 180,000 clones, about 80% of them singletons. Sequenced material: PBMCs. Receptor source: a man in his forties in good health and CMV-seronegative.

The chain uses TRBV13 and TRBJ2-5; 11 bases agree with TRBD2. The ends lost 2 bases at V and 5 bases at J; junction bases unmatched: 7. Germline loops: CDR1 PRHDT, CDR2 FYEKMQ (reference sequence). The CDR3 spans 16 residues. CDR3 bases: TGTGCCAGCAGCTTAAGGGTAGCGGGGGGGCAGGAGACCCAGTACTTC. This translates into CASSLRVAGGQETQYF.

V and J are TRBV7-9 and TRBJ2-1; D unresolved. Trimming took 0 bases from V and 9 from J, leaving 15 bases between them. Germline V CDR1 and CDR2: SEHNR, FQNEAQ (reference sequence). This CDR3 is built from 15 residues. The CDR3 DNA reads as TGTGCCAGCAGCTTAGCCCCCCAGGTCTTGGCTGAGCAGTTCTTC. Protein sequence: CASSLAPQVLAEQFF.

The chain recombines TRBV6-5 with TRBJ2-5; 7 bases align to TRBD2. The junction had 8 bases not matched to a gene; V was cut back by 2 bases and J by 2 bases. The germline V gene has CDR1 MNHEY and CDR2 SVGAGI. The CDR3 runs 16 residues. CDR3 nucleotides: TGTGCCAGCAGTTACATGACCCCCGGGGGGCAAGAGACCCAGTACTTC. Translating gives CASSYMTPGGQETQYF.

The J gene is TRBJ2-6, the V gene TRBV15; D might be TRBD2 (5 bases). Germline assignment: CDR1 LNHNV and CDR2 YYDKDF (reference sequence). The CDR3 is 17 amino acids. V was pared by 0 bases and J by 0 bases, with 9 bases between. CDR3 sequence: CATSRDGRVSGANVLTF. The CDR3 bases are TGTGCCACCAGCAGAGATGGGCGGGTCTCTGGGGCCAACGTCCTGACTTTC.